This T cell receptor beta chain derives from a study of blood T cells in healthy people across ages. Study results and limitations: Among T cells, TCR beta diversity per million cells dropped roughly linearly as age rose.

Primers used in a second PCR of roughly 6 to 11 cycles were a sample-barcoded 5' primer and a J-beta primer mix. A template-switch adaptor that had 12 random nucleotides put a tag on each cDNA molecule. Every sample produced at least 2.5 million CDR3-containing paired-end reads. TCRdb processed the 5' RACE reads anew with MiXCR; each CDR3 protein has one entry. The repertoire holds about 1.5 million distinct CDR3 sequences, with around 39% as singletons. With each sample, at least 5.5 micrograms of total RNA were extracted. Details on this clonotype: Its antigen remains unknown.

The ends lost 4 bases at V and 8 bases at J; junction bases unmatched: 3. Germline assignment: CDR1 MNHNS and CDR2 SASEGT. The CDR3 length is 12 residues. The clonotype comes from a woman aged 18 to 35 in good health. This rearrangement joins TRBV6-1 to TRBJ1-2; 8 bases line up with TRBD1. The sequenced sample consisted of blood. The DNA of the CDR3 is TGTGCCAGCAGTGGGGACAGGACCGGCTACACCTTC. Translation gives CASSGDRTGYTF.